This paragraph reports one T cell receptor beta chain. Its ends do not fully match the called genes, so a read error is possible. This sample was included in a study of cytomegalovirus exposure and HLA in healthy donors. On the study more broadly: Roughly four fifths of a few hundred genotyped donors fell in the Caucasian-associated ancestry cluster.

CDR1 and CDR2 (germline): SEHNR, FQNEAQ (reference sequence). This CDR3 is built from 18 residues. The PCR had 60 Vbeta and 13 Jbeta primers. The assay was immunoSEQ multiplex PCR, and TCRdb's table has in-frame clones only and misses some. Of 180,000 or so clones in the sample, 75% to 85% were seen once. The sequence came from a woman aged 50 to 60 in good health and CMV-seropositive. The sequenced sample was PBMCs. The rearrangement links TRBV7-9 to TRBJ2-2; the D is unclear. CDR3 bases: TGTTCCAGCAGCCCCTGGGTGGGCAGGCAAGAGAACACCGGGGAGCTGTTTTTT. It specifies CSSSPWVGRQENTGELFF.